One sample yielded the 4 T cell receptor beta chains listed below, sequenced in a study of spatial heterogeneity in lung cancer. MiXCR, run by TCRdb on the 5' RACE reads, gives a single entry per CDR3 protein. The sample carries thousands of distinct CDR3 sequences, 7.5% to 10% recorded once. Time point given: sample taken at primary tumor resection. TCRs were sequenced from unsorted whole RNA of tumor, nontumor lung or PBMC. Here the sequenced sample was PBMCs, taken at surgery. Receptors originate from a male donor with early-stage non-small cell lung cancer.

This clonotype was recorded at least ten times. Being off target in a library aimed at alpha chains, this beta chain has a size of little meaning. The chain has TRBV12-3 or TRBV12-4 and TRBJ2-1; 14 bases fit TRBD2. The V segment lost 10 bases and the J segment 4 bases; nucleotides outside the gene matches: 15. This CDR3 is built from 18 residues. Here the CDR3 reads CATHAGTSGRNRYNEQFF. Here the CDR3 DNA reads TGTGCCACCCACGCTGGGACTAGCGGGAGAAATCGGTACAATGAGCAGTTCTTC.

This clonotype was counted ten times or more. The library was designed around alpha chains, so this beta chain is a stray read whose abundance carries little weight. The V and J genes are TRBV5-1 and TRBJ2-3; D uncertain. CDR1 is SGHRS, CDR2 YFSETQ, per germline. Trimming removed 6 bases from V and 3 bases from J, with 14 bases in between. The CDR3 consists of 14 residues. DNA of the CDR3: TGCGCCAGCAAGGGAAGAAGGGCGACAGATACGCAGTATTTT. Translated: CASKGRRATDTQYF.

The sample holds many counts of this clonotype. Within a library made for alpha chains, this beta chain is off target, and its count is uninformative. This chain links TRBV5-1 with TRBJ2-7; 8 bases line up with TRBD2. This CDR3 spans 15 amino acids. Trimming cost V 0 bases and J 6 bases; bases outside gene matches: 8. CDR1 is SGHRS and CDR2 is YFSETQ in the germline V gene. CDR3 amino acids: CASSLEGTSLSEQYF. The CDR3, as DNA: TGCGCCAGCAGCTTGGAAGGGACTAGTCTATCCGAGCAGTACTTC.

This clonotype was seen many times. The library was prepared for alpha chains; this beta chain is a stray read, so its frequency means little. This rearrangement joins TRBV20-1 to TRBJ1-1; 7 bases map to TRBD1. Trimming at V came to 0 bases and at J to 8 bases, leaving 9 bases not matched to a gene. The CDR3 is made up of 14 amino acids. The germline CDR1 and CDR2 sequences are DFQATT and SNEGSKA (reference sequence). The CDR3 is CSARDRQGRFEAFF. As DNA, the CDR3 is TGCAGTGCTAGAGATCGACAGGGTAGGTTCGAAGCTTTCTTT.